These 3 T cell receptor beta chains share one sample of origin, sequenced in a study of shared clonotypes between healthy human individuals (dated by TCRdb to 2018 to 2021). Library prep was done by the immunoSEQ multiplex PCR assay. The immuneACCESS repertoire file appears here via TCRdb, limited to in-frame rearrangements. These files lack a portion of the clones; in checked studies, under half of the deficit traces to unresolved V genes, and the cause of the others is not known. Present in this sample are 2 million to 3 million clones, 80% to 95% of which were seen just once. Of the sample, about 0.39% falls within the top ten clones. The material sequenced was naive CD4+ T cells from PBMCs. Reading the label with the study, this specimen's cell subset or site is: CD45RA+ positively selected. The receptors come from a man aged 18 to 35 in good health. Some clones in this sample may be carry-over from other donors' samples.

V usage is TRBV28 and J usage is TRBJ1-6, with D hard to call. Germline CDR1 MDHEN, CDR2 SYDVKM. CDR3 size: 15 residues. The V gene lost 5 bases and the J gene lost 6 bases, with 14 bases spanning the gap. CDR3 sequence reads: CASSPYSRLNSPLHF. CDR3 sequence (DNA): TGTGCCAGCAGTCCATACAGCAGGCTTAATTCACCCCTCCACTTT.

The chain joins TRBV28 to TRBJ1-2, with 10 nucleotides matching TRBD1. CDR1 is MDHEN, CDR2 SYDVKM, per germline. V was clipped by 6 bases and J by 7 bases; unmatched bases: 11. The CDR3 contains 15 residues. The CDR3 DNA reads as TGTGCCAGCAGCCCTCATCGACAGGGGGCAGCTGGCTACACCTTC. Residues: CASSPHRQGAAGYTF.

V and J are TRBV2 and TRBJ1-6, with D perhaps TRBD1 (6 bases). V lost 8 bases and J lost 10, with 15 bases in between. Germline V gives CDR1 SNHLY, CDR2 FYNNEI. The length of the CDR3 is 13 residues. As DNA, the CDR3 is TGTGCCAGCCTAAGGACAGTTGAGTCACCCCTCCACTTT. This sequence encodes CASLRTVESPLHF.